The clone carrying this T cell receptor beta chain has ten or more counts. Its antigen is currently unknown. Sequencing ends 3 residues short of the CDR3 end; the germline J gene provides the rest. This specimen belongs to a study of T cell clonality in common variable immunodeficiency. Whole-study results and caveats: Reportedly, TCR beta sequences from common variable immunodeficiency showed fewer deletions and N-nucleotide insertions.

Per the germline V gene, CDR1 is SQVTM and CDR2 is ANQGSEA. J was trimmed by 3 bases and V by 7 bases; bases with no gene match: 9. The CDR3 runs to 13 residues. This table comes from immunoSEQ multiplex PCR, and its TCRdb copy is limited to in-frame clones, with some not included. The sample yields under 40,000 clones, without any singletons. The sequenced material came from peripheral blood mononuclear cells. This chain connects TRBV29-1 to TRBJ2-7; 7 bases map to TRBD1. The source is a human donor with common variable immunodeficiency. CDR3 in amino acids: CSARGQRDYEQYF. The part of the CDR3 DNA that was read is TGCAGCGCCCGGGGACAGCGAGACTACGAG.